This T cell receptor beta chain was found in a study of CD8 T cells in ankylosing spondylitis. CDR1 SEHNR and CDR2 FQNEAQ come from the germline V gene (reference sequence). The CDR3 is 14 amino acids. The V end was cut by 4 bases, the J end by 2 bases, with 11 bases between. TCRdb itself ran the 5' RACE reads through MiXCR, one entry per CDR3 protein. The table has 150,000 to 200,000 distinct CDR3 sequences, 13% seen once. The gene calls are TRBV7-9 and TRBJ1-1; TRBD1 might be the D (6 bases). The sequenced sample was blood, either unsorted or a sorted T cell fraction (not recorded which). The source is a female donor with ankylosing spondylitis or in good health (not recorded which). CDR3 DNA: TGTGCCAGCAGCTCAACGGGGGCCAACACTGAAGCTTTCTTT. It codes for CASSSTGANTEAFF.